This T cell receptor (beta chain) came from a study of blood T cell repertoires in COVID-19. Study overall: Some COVID-19 samples were acute and others convalescent; all came from the United States, Italy and Spain. Sample material is recorded as cDNA or gDNA derived from T cells, B-cell-depleted T cells, or PBMCs.

Authors' analysis steps: The authors estimated nucleated cell counts from reference gene primer amplification. Using immunoSEQ multiplex PCR, the repertoire was profiled, and TCRdb retains in-frame clones only, with some absent. From that table come the V and J calls and clone size; the DNA was used to work out D and trimming. The data hold tens of thousands of clones, with 82% observed a single time. Sample: peripheral blood. The TCR was taken from a man in his fifties or sixties with active or convalescent COVID-19.

This CDR3 is CASSALAGRRGYF. Here the CDR3 DNA reads TGTGCCAGCAGCGCGCTAGCGGGGCGAAGGGGGTACTTC. The chain is built from TRBV7-2 and TRBJ2-7, with 9 bases identical to TRBD2. The CDR3 runs to 13 residues. CDR1 is SGHTA and CDR2 is FQGNSA in the germline V gene. V trimming: 5 bases; J trimming: 12 bases; junction bases outside the gene matches: 11.